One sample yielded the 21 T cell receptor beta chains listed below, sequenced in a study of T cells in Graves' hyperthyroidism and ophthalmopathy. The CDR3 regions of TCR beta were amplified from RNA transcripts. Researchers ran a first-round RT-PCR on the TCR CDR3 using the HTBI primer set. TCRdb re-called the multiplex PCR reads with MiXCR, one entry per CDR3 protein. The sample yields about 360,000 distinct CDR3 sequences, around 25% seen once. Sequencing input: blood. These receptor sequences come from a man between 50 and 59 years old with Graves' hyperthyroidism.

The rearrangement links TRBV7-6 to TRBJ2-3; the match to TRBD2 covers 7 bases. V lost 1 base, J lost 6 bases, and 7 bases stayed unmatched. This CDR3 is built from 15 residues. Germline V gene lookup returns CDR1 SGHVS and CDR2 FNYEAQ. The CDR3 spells CASSLEGREWDTQYF. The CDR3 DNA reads TGTGCCAGCAGCTTAGAGGGGCGGGAGTGGGATACGCAGTATTTT.

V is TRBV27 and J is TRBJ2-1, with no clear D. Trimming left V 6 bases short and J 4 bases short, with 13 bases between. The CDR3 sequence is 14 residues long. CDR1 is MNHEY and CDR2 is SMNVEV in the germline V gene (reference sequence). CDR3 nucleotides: TGTGCCAGCAGGAAGGTAGGAACATACAATGAGCAGTTCTTC. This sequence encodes CASRKVGTYNEQFF.

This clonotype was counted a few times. CDR3 nucleotides: TGTGCCACCAGCAGAGATTCGAAGAGCTCCTACGAGCAGTACTTC. Encoded protein: CATSRDSKSSYEQYF. This rearrangement joins TRBV15 to TRBJ2-7; unclear D gene. The CDR3 has 15 amino acids. The germline gives CDR1 LNHNV, CDR2 YYDKDF (reference sequence). Trimming took 0 bases from V and 0 from J, leaving 9 bases between them. The entire variable domain, with the rest obtained from reference TRBV15 and TRBJ2-7, is as follows: DAMVIQNPRYQVTQFGKPVTLSCSQTLNHNVMYWYQQKSSQAPKLLFHYYDKDFNNEADTPDNFQSRRPNTSFCFLDIRSPGLGDTAMYLCATSRDSKSSYEQYFGPGTRLTVT.

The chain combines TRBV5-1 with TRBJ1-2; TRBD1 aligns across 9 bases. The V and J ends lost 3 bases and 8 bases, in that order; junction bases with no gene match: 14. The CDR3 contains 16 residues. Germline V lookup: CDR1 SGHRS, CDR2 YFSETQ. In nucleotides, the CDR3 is TGCGCCAGCAGCTCGTCCGGGACAGGGCTTGTAATGGGCTACACCTTC. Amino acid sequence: CASSSSGTGLVMGYTF.

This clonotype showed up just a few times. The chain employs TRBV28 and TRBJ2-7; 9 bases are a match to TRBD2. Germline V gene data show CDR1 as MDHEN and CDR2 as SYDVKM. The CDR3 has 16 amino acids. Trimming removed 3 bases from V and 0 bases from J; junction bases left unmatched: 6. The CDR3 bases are TGTGCCAGCAGTTTGACGGGGACTAGCTTCTCCTACGAGCAGTACTTC. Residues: CASSLTGTSFSYEQYF.

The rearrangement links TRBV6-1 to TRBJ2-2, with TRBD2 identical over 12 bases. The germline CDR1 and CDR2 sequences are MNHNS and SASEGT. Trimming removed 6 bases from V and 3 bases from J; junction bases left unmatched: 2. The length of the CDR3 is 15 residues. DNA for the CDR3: TGTGCCAGCAGAGCTAGCGGGAGGGACACCGGGGAGCTGTTTTTT. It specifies CASRASGRDTGELFF.

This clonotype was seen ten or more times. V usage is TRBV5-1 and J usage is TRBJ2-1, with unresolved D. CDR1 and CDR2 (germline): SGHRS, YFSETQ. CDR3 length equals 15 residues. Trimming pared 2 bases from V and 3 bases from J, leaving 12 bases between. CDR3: CASSFGPDHYNEQFF. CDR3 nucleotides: TGCGCCAGCAGCTTTGGTCCGGATCACTACAATGAGCAGTTCTTC.

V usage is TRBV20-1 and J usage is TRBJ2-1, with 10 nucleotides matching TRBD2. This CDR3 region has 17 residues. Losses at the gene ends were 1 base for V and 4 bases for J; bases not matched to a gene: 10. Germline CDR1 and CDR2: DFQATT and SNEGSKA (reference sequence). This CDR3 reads CSARGPVSSGSYNEQFF. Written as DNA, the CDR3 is TGCAGTGCTAGAGGTCCTGTCTCTAGCGGGAGTTACAATGAGCAGTTCTTC.

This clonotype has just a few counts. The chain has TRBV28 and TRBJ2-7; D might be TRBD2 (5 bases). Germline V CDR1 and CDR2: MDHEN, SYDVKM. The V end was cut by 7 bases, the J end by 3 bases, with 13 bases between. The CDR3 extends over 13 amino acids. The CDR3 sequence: CASTGISRYEQYF. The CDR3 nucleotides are TGTGCCAGCACCGGGATCTCGCGCTACGAGCAGTACTTC.

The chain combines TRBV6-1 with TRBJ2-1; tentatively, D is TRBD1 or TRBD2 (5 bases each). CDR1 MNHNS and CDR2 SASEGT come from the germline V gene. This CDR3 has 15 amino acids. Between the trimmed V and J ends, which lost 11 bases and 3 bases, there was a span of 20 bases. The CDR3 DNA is TGTGCCGGGGCCCCTGCAGAGGGCCACTACAATGAGCAGTTCTTC. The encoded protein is CAGAPAEGHYNEQFF.

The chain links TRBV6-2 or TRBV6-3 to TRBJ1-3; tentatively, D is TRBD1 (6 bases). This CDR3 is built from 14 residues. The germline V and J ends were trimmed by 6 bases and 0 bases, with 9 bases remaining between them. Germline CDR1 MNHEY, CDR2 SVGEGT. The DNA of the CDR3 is TGTGCCAGCAGGACAGGTAGCTCTGGAAACACCATATATTTT. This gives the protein CASRTGSSGNTIYF.

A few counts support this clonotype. For the CDR3, the DNA is TGTGCCAGCAGTTACTCCCGGACACGACAAGAGACCCAGTACTTC. Its translation: CASSYSRTRQETQYF. This rearrangement joins TRBV11-1 to TRBJ2-5; a possible D gene is TRBD1 (5 bases). V lost 6 bases to trimming and J lost 2 bases, with 16 bases between them. The CDR3 extends over 15 amino acids. From germline, CDR1 is SGHAT and CDR2 FQDESV (reference sequence). Filled out from reference TRBV11-1 and TRBJ2-5, the complete variable domain reads EAEVAQSPRYKITEKSQAVAFWCDPISGHATLYWYRQILGQGPELLVQFQDESVVDDSQLPKDRFSAERLKGVDSTLKIQPAELGDSAMYLCASSYSRTRQETQYFGPGTRLLVL.

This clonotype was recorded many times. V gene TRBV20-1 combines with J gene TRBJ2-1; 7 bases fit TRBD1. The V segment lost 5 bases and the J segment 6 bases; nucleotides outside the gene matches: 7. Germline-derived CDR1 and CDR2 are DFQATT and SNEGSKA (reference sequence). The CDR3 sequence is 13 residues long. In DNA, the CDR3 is TGCAGTGCTTACAGGGGAAGGAGCAATGAGCAGTTCTTC. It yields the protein CSAYRGRSNEQFF.

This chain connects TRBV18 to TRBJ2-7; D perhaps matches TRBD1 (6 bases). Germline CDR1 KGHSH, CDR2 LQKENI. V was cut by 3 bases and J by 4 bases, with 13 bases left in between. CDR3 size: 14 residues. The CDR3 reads CASSPQGQLYEQYF. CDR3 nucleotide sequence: TGTGCCAGCTCACCCCAGGGACAACTATACGAGCAGTACTTC.

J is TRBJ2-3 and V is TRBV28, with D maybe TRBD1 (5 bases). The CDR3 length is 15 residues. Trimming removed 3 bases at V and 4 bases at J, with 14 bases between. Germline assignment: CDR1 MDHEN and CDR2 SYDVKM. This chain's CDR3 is CASSFTTQGADTQYF. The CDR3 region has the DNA TGTGCCAGCAGTTTTACAACCCAAGGGGCAGATACGCAGTATTTT.

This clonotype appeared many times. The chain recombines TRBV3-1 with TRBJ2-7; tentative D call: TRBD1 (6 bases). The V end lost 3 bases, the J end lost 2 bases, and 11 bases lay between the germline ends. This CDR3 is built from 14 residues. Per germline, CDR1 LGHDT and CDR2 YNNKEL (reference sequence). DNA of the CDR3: TGTGCCAGCAGCCACCTGGACAGCCCCTACGAGCAGTACTTC. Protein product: CASSHLDSPYEQYF.

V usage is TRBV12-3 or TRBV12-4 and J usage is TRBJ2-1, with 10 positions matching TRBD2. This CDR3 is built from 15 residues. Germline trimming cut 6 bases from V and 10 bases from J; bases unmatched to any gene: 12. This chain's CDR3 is CASSSSGRAIREQFF. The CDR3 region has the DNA TGTGCCAGCAGCTCCAGCGGGAGGGCCATAAGGGAGCAGTTCTTC.

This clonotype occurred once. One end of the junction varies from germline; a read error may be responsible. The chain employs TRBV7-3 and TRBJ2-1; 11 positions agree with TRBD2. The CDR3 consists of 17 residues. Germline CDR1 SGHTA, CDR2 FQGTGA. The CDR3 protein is CASSRRTSGSLYNEQFF. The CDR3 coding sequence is TGCGCCAGCAGCCGGCGAACTAGCGGGAGTCTCTACAATGAGCAGTTCTTC.

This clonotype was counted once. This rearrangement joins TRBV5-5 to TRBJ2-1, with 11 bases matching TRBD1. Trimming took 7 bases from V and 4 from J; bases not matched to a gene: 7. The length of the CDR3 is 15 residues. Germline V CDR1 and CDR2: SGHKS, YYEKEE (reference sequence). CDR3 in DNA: TGTGCCAGCGCTTCCGGACAGGGGGCTTACAATGAGCAGTTCTTC. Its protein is CASASGQGAYNEQFF.

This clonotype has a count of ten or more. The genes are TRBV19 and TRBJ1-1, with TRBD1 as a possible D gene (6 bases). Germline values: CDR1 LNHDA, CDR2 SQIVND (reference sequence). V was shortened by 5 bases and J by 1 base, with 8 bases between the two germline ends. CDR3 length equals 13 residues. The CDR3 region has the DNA TGTGCCAGTAGTGAGACAGGGAACACTGAAGCTTTCTTT. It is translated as CASSETGNTEAFF.

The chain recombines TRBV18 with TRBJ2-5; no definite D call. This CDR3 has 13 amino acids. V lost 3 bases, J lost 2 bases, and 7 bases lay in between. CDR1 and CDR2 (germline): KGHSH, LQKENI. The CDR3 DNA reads TGTGCCAGCTCACCTGTGCAGCAAGAGACCCAGTACTTC. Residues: CASSPVQQETQYF.